The entry that follows covers one TCR beta chain sequence. Its antigen is not yet known. No quality values exist for individual bases; no much larger clone is one base distant. The data belong to a study of T cell changes during pregnancy in multiple sclerosis (dated by TCRdb to between 2019 and 2020). Context from the whole study: In women with multiple sclerosis, the researchers looked at how the T cell repertoire shifted as pregnancy progressed.

The method behind the library was the immunoSEQ multiplex PCR assay. TCRdb stores this immuneACCESS table with in-frame sequences only. Part of the clones is absent; in the studies checked, under half of the shortfall reflects unresolved V genes, and no reason is known for the rest. In all, the sample holds about 80,000 clones, and just over 90% of those were seen once. The ten largest clones represent roughly 2.6% of the sample. From a lookup of the germline V gene, CDR1 and CDR2 are MNHNS and SASEGT. From the cysteine through the phenylalanine, the CDR3 covers 13 amino acids. Just the 39-base CDR3 DNA is kept, in frame starting at base 1. V and J lose 5 bases and 6 bases, and a span of 14 bases separates them.

This receptor chain uses TRBV6-1 and TRBJ2-7, and perhaps TRBD1 as D gene, on 6 matching bases. The sequences come from peripheral blood, collected after pregnancy. This clonotype was obtained from a female donor in good health, enrolled as a control in a pregnancy study. CDR3 sequence: CASSTRARGEQYF. The sequence in DNA is TGTGCCAGCAGTACCCGGGCCAGGGGCGAGCAGTACTTC.